Listed below are T cell receptor beta chains from one sample, sequenced in a study of cytomegalovirus exposure and HLA in healthy donors. Data came from immunoSEQ multiplex PCR; TCRdb stores just in-frame clones and leaves some out. The data hold over 150,000 clones, with around 79% observed a single time. Sequenced: PBMCs. The source is a girl between 5 and 17 years old in good health and CMV-seropositive. The CDR3 runs from the conserved cysteine through the conserved F or W. Fields, in order: J gene, V gene, D gene, clone size, CDR3 DNA, CDR3 protein. D genes are given only for firm matches. The size of a clone is reported for some rows only, either as once, few or many, or as a class for expanded clones.

TRBJ2-3 TRBV6-4 TRBD2 . TGTGCCAGCAGTGACTCGCCTAGCGGGGGGACAGATACGCAGTATTTT CASSDSPSGGTDTQYF
TRBJ2-4 TRBV5-5 . . TGTGCCAGCAGCTCGGCCCCAGCGGCGAACCTAGCCAAAAACATTCAGTACTTC CASSSAPAANLAKNIQYF
TRBJ1-2 TRBV5-4 . . TGTGCCAGCAGCTTAAGGGGCAACAACTATGGCTACACCTTC CASSLRGNNYGYTF
TRBJ1-3 TRBV7-8 . . TGTGCCAGCAGCTTATTGTCTGAGAGCTCTGGAAACACCATATATTTT CASSLLSESSGNTIYF
TRBJ1-4 TRBV6-5 . few TGTGCCAGCAGACTGAGACAGGCAACTAATGAAAAACTGTTTTTT CASRLRQATNEKLFF
TRBJ2-7 TRBV6-1 TRBD2 . TGTGCCAGCAGTGAAGCCTTTACGGGGGGAGTATCCTACGAGCAGTACTTC CASSEAFTGGVSYEQYF
TRBJ2-7 TRBV7-2 TRBD2 . TGTGCCAGCAGCCTAGCGGGGGGTGGCTACGAGCAGTACTTC CASSLAGGGYEQYF
TRBJ2-2 TRBV4-1 TRBD1 few TGCGCCAGCAGTCGACAGGGTGGGGACACCGGGGAGCTGTTTTTT CASSRQGGDTGELFF
TRBJ2-7 TRBV10-2 TRBD2 . TGCGCCAGCACCACGGGACTAGCGGGAACCTCCTACGAGCAGTACTTC CASTTGLAGTSYEQYF
TRBJ2-7 TRBV19 TRBD1 once TGTGCCAGTAGTACCCACTACGACAGGGGATACGAGCAGTACTTC CASSTHYDRGYEQYF